One and the same sample provided the 3 T cell receptor beta chains below, sequenced in a study of cytomegalovirus exposure and HLA in healthy donors. Both 60 Vbeta primers and 13 Jbeta primers went into the PCR. Profiled with immunoSEQ multiplex PCR; TCRdb holds only in-frame clones, not every one. The sample has some 150,000 clones, about 82% seen once; the top ten hold approximately 2%. The material sequenced was PBMCs. The source is a man in his thirties or forties in good health and CMV-seronegative.

The chain couples TRBV9 to TRBJ1-1, with D maybe TRBD1 (5 bases). The CDR3 contains 14 residues. Germline CDR1 is SGDLS and CDR2 is YYNGEE. With 2 bases removed from V and 0 bases from J, the gap between germline ends came to 8 bases. DNA for the CDR3: TGTGCCAGCAGCGTTAAGGGGATGAACACTGAAGCTTTCTTT. Residues: CASSVKGMNTEAFF.

The rearrangement joins TRBV29-1 to TRBJ1-6; D call uncertain. Trimming took 5 bases from V and 6 from J, leaving 11 bases between them. The CDR3 totals 13 residues. From germline, CDR1 is SQVTM and CDR2 ANQGSEA. For the CDR3, the DNA is TGCAGCGTTCGTTTAGCGGGTAATTCACCCCTCCACTTT. Amino acids: CSVRLAGNSPLHF. The whole variable domain, filled in from reference TRBV29-1 and TRBJ1-6, reads SAVISQKPSRDICQRGTSLTIQCQVDSQVTMMFWYRQQPGQSLTLIATANQGSEATYESGFVIDKFPISRPNLTFSTLTVSNMSPEDSSIYLCSVRLAGNSPLHFGNGTRLTVT.

The chain is built from TRBV28 and TRBJ2-7, with TRBD1 identical over 9 bases. CDR1 is MDHEN and CDR2 is SYDVKM in the germline V gene. The CDR3 contains 13 residues. V lost 4 bases, J lost 5 bases, and 3 bases stayed unmatched. CDR3 DNA: TGTGCCAGCAGTTCCGGGGACAGGGACGAGCAGTACTTC. Protein product: CASSSGDRDEQYF.